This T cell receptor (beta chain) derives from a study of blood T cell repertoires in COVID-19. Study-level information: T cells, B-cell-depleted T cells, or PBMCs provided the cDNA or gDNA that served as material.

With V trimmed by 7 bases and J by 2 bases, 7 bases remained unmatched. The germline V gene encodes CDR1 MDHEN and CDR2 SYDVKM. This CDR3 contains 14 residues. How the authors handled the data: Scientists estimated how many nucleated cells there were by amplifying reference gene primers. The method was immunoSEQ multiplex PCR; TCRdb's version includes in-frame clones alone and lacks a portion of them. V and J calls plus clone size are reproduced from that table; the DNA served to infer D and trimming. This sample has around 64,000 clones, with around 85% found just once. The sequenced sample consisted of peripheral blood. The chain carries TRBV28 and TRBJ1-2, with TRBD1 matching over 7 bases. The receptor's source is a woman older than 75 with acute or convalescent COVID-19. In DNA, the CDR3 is TGTGCCAGCAATCGATGGGGACAGAACTATGGCTACACCTTC. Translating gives CASNRWGQNYGYTF.